Following are 14 T cell receptor beta chains from one sample sequenced in a study of T cells expressing NK-cell markers. Reanalyzing the 5' RACE reads, TCRdb keeps one entry per CDR3 protein, without DNA. This table lists more than 400,000 distinct CDR3 sequences. Sequencing used blood T cells: a sorted CD56 or NKG2C T cell subset, CD4+ or CD8+ T cells, or bulk PBMC T cells (not recorded which). All receptors derive from a woman aged 18-70 years in good health.

The rearrangement joins TRBV25-1 to TRBJ2-4. The CDR3 consists of 13 residues. Germline CDR1 and CDR2: MGHDK and SYGVNS. The CDR3 reads CASSAVAKNIQYF.

V gene TRBV7-6 combines with J gene TRBJ2-3; there is no DNA to check the TCRdb D call of TRBD2. CDR1 SGHVS and CDR2 FNYEAQ come from the germline V gene. The CDR3 totals 18 residues. The CDR3 here is CASSLGTSGGLGTDTQYF.

The chain carries TRBV28 and TRBJ2-4; lacking DNA, the TRBD1 call made by TCRdb goes unchecked. Germline V CDR1 and CDR2: MDHEN, SYDVKM. The length of the CDR3 is 13 residues. The CDR3 reads CASNRDRGHIQYF.

The chain has TRBV3-1 and TRBJ2-3; checking the TCRdb D call of TRBD1 is not possible without DNA. Per the germline V gene, CDR1 is LGHDT and CDR2 is YNNKEL (reference sequence). This CDR3 is built from 18 residues. CDR3: CASSQDVGGEISTDTQYF.

This sequence joins TRBV6-5 and TRBJ2-3; lacking DNA, the TRBD1 call made by TCRdb goes unchecked. CDR3 length equals 14 residues. The germline gives CDR1 MNHEY, CDR2 SVGAGI. The CDR3 loop is CASSYVSGDHTQYF.

The chain couples TRBV20-1 to TRBJ2-7. This CDR3 has 11 amino acids. The germline gives CDR1 DFQATT, CDR2 SNEGSKA (reference sequence). CDR3 sequence: CSARSTYEQYF.

The CDR3 region is CSAVQGALSFF. The rearrangement uses TRBV20-1 and TRBJ2-1; the TRBD1 assignment by TCRdb is unverifiable without DNA. The V gene's germline CDR1 is DFQATT and CDR2 SNEGSKA (reference sequence). There are 11 residues in the CDR3.

The rearrangement uses TRBV3-1 and TRBJ1-5. Germline assignment: CDR1 LGHDT and CDR2 YNNKEL (reference sequence). This CDR3 is built from 17 residues. This CDR3 reads CASSPAIQGPGGQPQHF.

The chain uses TRBV6-5 and TRBJ2-4. The germline V gene encodes CDR1 MNHEY and CDR2 SVGAGI. The CDR3 runs to 15 residues. The CDR3 sequence: CASSYSIDEGDIQYF.

The chain joins TRBV7-9 to TRBJ2-7; TCRdb names TRBD1, which stays unverified in the absence of DNA. The CDR3 consists of 15 residues. Per the germline V gene, CDR1 is SEHNR and CDR2 is FQNEAQ (reference sequence). The CDR3 here is CASIATGTGYYEQYF.

The chain uses TRBV2 and TRBJ1-2; with no DNA, the TCRdb D assignment of TRBD1 cannot be verified. CDR3 length: 14 residues. CDR1 and CDR2 (germline): SNHLY, FYNNEI. The CDR3 reads CASNDGQGNYGYTF. Looking up the rest from reference TRBV2 and TRBJ1-2 gives the full variable domain: EPEVTQTPSHQVTQMGQEVILRCVPISNHLYFYWYRQILGQKVEFLVSFYNNEISEKSEIFDDQFSVERPDGSNFTLKIRSTKLEDSAMYFCASNDGQGNYGYTFGSGTRLTVV.

The chain is built from TRBV7-9 and TRBJ1-5. The CDR3 totals 17 residues. Germline values: CDR1 SEHNR, CDR2 FQNEAQ (reference sequence). CDR3: CASSLDQSPYSNQPQHF.

V is TRBV12-3 or TRBV12-4 and J is TRBJ2-5. The CDR3 contains 14 residues. The CDR3 loop reads CASSFKGYQETQYF.

The gene calls are TRBV7-2 and TRBJ2-7. Germline V gene data show CDR1 as SGHTA and CDR2 as FQGNSA. This CDR3 comprises 14 residues. CDR3 amino acids: CASSFDRASYEQYF.